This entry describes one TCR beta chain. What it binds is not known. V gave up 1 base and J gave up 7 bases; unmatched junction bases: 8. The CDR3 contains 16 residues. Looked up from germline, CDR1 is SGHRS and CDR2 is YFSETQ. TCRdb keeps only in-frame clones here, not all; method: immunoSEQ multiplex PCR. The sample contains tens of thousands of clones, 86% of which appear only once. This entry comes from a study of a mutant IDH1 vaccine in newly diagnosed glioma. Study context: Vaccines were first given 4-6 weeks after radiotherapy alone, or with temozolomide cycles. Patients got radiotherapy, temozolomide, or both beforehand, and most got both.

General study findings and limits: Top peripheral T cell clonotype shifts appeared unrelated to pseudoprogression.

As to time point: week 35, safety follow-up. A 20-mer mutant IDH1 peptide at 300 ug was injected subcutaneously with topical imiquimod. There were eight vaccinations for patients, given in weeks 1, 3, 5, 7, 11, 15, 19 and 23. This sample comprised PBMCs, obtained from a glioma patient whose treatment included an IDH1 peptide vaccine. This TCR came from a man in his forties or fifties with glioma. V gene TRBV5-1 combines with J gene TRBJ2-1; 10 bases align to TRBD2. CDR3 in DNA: TGCGCCAGCAGCTTGCCGGGACTAGCGAGCGTGAATGAGCAGTTCTTC. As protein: CASSLPGLASVNEQFF.